Described below is a single TCR beta chain sequence and its context. Its target is not known. This specimen belongs to a study of post-analysis software for immune sequencing data. CDR1 is MNHEY, CDR2 SMNVEV, per germline (reference sequence). This CDR3 region has 12 residues. V dropped 7 bases and J dropped 5 bases, with 12 bases sitting between them. Study results and caveats: TRBV segments more frequent in patients than in controls numbered several and included TRBV5-6, TRBV5-1 and TRBV20-1.

Unique molecular identifiers had been added to the TCR beta cDNA libraries. TCRdb redid the calling of the PCR reads with MiXCR, one entry per CDR3 protein. This table has around 440,000 distinct CDR3 sequences, around 40% appearing once. This rearrangement joins TRBV27 to TRBJ2-7; maybe TRBD1 (6 bases). This clonotype was sampled from a girl between 5 and 17 years old with multiple sclerosis. The sequenced sample was blood. The CDR3 sequence: CASIDRRDEQYF. The CDR3 DNA reads as TGTGCCAGCATCGACAGGCGGGACGAGCAGTACTTC.